The 10 T cell receptor beta chains below all came from one sample that was sequenced in a study of OX40 agonist ivuxolimab in advanced cancers. Library method: the immunoSEQ multiplex PCR assay. The table comes from immuneACCESS by way of TCRdb, which keeps in-frame sequences with V and J called. Part of the clones is missing from these tables; in studies checked, under half for an unresolved V gene and the rest for unknown reasons. For this sample there are approximately 99,000 clones; approximately 95% appear just once. The ten largest make up 2% of the sample. Sequenced material: CD4+ or CD8+ T cells sorted from blood, taken in a trial of the OX40 agonist ivuxolimab. The receptor source for this set is an adult with an advanced solid tumor such as melanoma, head and neck, liver or kidney cancer.

The genes are TRBV27 and TRBJ2-6; D not resolved. V lost 6 bases and J lost 2, with 14 bases in between. Germline CDR1 is MNHEY and CDR2 is SMNVEV (reference sequence). The CDR3 loop spans 16 amino acids. CDR3: CASRDIMIPGANVLTF. CDR3 nucleotides: TGTGCCAGCAGGGATATAATGATACCTGGGGCCAACGTCCTGACTTTC. Supplemented by reference TRBV27 and TRBJ2-6, the full variable domain reads EAQVTQNPRYLITVTGKKLTVTCSQNMNHEYMSWYRQDPGLGLRQIYYSMNVEVTDKGDVPEGYKVSRKEKRNFPLILESPSPNQTSLYFCASRDIMIPGANVLTFGAGSRLTVL.

The J gene is TRBJ1-5, the V gene TRBV9; D may be TRBD1 (5 bases). Germline CDR1 reads SGDLS; CDR2 reads YYNGEE. Trimming took off 1 base at V and 4 bases at J, with 12 bases between the two ends. The CDR3 has 15 amino acids. The DNA for the CDR3 is TGTGCCAGCAGCGTAAGTGCGGGGGAAAATCAGCCCCAGCATTTT. This gives the protein CASSVSAGENQPQHF.

This clone has a single count. This chain connects TRBV4-2 to TRBJ1-6; 8 nucleotides match TRBD1. Germline V gives CDR1 LGHNA, CDR2 YNFKEQ. The CDR3 contains 15 residues. V was clipped by 2 bases and J by 10 bases; unmatched bases: 7. This chain's CDR3 is CASSQLEGQVSPLHF. CDR3 bases: TGTGCCAGCAGCCAACTCGAGGGACAGGTCTCACCCCTCCACTTT.

This rearrangement joins TRBV29-1 to TRBJ1-4; 7 bases match TRBD1. The CDR3 is 13 residues long. V dropped 3 bases and J dropped 7; count of bases not matched to a gene: 5. Germline V lookup: CDR1 SQVTM, CDR2 ANQGSEA. The CDR3 region has the DNA TGCAGCGTTGAGAGCCAGGGGGGTGAAAAACTGTTTTTT. Its protein is CSVESQGGEKLFF.

J is TRBJ2-3 and V is TRBV27; D unresolved. The ends were cut back, 0 bases at V and 0 bases at J, with 7 bases in the middle. The CDR3 sequence is 15 residues long. From germline, CDR1 is MNHEY and CDR2 SMNVEV (reference sequence). In DNA form, the CDR3 reads TGTGCCAGCAGTTTATCTGTGGGCAGCACAGATACGCAGTATTTT. It translates to CASSLSVGSTDTQYF.

J is TRBJ2-7 and V is TRBV4-3; 10 bases align to TRBD1. V lost 4 bases to trimming and J lost 6 bases; unmatched junction nucleotides: 6. The CDR3 is 14 amino acids. Looked up from germline, CDR1 is LGHNA and CDR2 is YSLEER. The chain's CDR3 is CASSPGTGAGEQYF. For the CDR3, the DNA is TGCGCCAGCAGCCCGGGGACAGGGGCCGGCGAGCAGTACTTC.

The chain couples TRBV27 to TRBJ2-1; TRBD2 agrees at 7 bases. The CDR3 loop spans 13 amino acids. CDR1 MNHEY and CDR2 SMNVEV come from the germline V gene (reference sequence). The V and J ends lost 8 bases and 6 bases, in that order; junction bases with no gene match: 7. The CDR3 protein is CASWGGLLNEQFF. For the CDR3, the DNA is TGTGCCAGCTGGGGGGGACTCCTCAATGAGCAGTTCTTC.

This clone has a single count. This chain connects TRBV30 to TRBJ2-7; 7 bases map to TRBD1. The CDR3 is 12 residues long. Germline V gene data show CDR1 as GTSNPN and CDR2 as SVGIG (reference sequence). Trimming removed 2 bases from V and 3 bases from J; junction bases left unmatched: 1. The CDR3 region has the DNA TGTGCCTGGAGTTGGACAGGCTACGAGCAGTACTTC. This translates into CAWSWTGYEQYF.

The J gene is TRBJ2-5, the V gene TRBV7-9; 14 nucleotides align to TRBD2. Looked up from germline, CDR1 is SEHNR and CDR2 is FQNEAQ (reference sequence). Trimming at V came to 4 bases and at J to 1 base, leaving 8 bases not matched to a gene. The CDR3 runs 18 residues. The CDR3 is CASSSIRTSGRFQETQYF. DNA of the CDR3: TGTGCCAGCAGCTCCATTCGGACTAGCGGGAGGTTCCAAGAGACCCAGTACTTC.

The chain recombines TRBV27 with TRBJ2-5; 8 bases fit TRBD2. With 3 bases clipped from V and 5 bases from J, the junction kept 2 bases outside the gene matches. The germline CDR1 and CDR2 sequences are MNHEY and SMNVEV (reference sequence). This CDR3 region has 13 residues. CDR3 sequence reads: CASSFGGDETQYF. The CDR3 DNA sequence: TGTGCCAGCAGTTTCGGGGGGGATGAGACCCAGTACTTC.